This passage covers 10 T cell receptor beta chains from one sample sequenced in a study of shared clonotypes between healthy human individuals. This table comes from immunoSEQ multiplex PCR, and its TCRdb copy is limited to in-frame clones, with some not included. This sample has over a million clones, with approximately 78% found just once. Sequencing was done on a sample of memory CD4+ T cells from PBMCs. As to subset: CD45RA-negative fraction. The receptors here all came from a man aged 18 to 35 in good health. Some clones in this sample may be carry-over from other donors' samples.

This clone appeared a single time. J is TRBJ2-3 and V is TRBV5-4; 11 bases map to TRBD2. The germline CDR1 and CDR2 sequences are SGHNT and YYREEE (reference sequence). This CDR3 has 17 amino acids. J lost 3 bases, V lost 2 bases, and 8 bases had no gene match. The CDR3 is CASSLGLTSGRTDTQYF. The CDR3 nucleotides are TGTGCCAGCAGCTTAGGGCTTACTAGCGGGAGAACAGATACGCAGTATTTT. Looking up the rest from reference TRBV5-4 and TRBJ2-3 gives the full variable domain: ETGVTQSPTHLIKTRGQQVTLRCSSQSGHNTVSWYQQALGQGPQFIFQYYREEENGRGNFPPRFSGLQFPNYSSELNVNALELDDSALYLCASSLGLTSGRTDTQYFGPGTRLTVL.

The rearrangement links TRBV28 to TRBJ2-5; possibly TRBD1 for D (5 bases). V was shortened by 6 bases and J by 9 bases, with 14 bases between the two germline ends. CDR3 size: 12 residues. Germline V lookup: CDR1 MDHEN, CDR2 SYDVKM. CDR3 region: CASSRGSRAQYF. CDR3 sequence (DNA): TGTGCCAGCAGCCGCGGATCCAGGGCCCAGTACTTC.

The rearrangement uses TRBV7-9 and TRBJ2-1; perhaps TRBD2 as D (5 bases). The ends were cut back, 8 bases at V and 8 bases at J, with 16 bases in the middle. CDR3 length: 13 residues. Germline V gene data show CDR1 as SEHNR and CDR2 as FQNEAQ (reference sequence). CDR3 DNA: TGTGCCAGCTGGGCTAGCTTTTTCCATGAGCAGTTCTTC. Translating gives CASWASFFHEQFF. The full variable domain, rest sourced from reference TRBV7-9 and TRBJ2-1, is DTGVSQNPRHKITKRGQNVTFRCDPISEHNRLYWYRQTLGQGPEFLTYFQNEAQLEKSRLLSDRFSAERPKGSFSTLEIQRTEQGDSAMYLCASWASFFHEQFFGPGTRLTVL.

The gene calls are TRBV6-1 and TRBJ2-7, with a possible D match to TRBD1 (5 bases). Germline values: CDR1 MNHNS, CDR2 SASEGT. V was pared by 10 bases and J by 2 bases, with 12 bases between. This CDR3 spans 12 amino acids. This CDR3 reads CAIRQPPYEQYF. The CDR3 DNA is TGTGCCATTCGACAGCCTCCCTACGAGCAGTACTTC.

The CDR3 DNA is TGTGCCAGCTCACCACTCCGGGGCACAGATACGCAGTATTTT. Amino acids: CASSPLRGTDTQYF. This chain uses TRBV18 with TRBJ2-3; D ambiguous. The germline V and J ends were trimmed by 1 base and 1 base, with 6 bases remaining between them. Germline CDR1 is KGHSH and CDR2 is LQKENI. The CDR3 is 14 amino acids.

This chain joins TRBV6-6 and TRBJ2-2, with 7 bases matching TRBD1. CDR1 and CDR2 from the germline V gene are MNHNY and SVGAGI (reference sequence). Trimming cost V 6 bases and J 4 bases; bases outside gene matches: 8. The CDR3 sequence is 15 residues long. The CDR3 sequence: CASRPGQVITGELFF. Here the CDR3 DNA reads TGTGCCAGCAGGCCCGGACAGGTCATCACCGGGGAGCTGTTTTTT.

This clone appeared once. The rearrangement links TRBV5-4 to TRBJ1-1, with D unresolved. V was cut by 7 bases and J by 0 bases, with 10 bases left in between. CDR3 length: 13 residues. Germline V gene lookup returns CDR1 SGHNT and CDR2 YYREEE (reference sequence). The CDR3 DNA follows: TGTGCCAGCTCAACTAGGGTGAACACTGAAGCTTTCTTT. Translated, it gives CASSTRVNTEAFF.

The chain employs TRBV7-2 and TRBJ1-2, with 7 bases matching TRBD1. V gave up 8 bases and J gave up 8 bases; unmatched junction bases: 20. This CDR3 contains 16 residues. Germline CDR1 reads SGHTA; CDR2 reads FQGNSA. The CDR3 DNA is TGTGCCAGCGACCCAGGCGGCGCAGGGGGAAAGAGGGGCTACACCTTC. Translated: CASDPGGAGGKRGYTF.

CDR3 DNA sequence: TGTGCCAGCAGCCCCGGGACCACACTTCTCACAGATACGCAGTATTTT. As protein: CASSPGTTLLTDTQYF. The chain has TRBV5-4 and TRBJ2-3, with D tentatively TRBD1 or TRBD2 (5 bases each). The V and J ends lost 4 bases and 2 bases respectively, with 17 bases between them. CDR3 length: 16 residues. From germline, CDR1 is SGHNT and CDR2 YYREEE (reference sequence).

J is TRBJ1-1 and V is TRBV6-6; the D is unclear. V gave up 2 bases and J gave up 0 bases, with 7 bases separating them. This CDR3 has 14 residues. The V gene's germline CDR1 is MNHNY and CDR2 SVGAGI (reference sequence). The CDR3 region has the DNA TGTGCCAGCAGTTACATGGGGTTGAACACTGAAGCTTTCTTT. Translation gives CASSYMGLNTEAFF.